This T cell receptor beta chain was recorded in a study of identical twins. Germline V lookup: CDR1 ENHRY, CDR2 SYGVKD. The CDR3 length is 19 residues. V dropped 5 bases and J dropped 1; count of bases not matched to a gene: 15. TCRdb re-derived calls from the 5' RACE reads in MiXCR, one entry per CDR3 protein. The sample has about 530,000 distinct CDR3 sequences, about 15% seen once. This clonotype was observed a handful of times. These data also formed part of another study, on yellow fever vaccine responses in identical twins.

Input material: CD4+ T cells sorted from blood. The clonotype comes from a woman in her late teens or twenties in good health. The chain couples TRBV10-3 to TRBJ2-4; TRBD1 matches at 9 bases. The CDR3 is CAISKAYQQGAFAKNIQYF. The CDR3 coding sequence is TGTGCCATCAGTAAAGCATACCAACAGGGGGCGTTTGCCAAAAACATTCAGTACTTC.